The rows below give T cell receptor beta chains drawn from one sample of a study of human T cells and chemical hapten exposure. TCRdb independently ran MiXCR on the 5' RACE reads; one entry per CDR3 protein. The sample has around 140,000 distinct CDR3 sequences, 4.1% seen once; the top ten hold more than 1.2%. The receptors shown here come from a female donor in good health. The CDR3 runs from the conserved cysteine through the conserved F or W. Each record gives: D gene, J gene, V gene, clone size, CDR3 DNA, CDR3 protein. The D gene is left open where the match is weak. Clone size appears in some rows only: once, few, many, or a class for an expanded clone.

>TRBD2|TRBJ2-5|TRBV4-2|few
TGTGCCAGCAGTCCTACCTTCTCGGGACTAGCGGGGTCGGAGACCCAGTACTTC
CASSPTFSGLAGSETQYF
>-|TRBJ2-3|TRBV6-8|few
TGTGCCAACCCTTGTCAGGAGAACACAGATACGCAGTATTTT
CANPCQENTDTQYF
>-|TRBJ1-2|TRBV5-1|many
TGCGCCAGCAGCTTTGCCGAGAACTATGGCTACACCTTC
CASSFAENYGYTF
>TRBD1|TRBJ1-6|TRBV5-1|many
TGCGCCAGCAGCTTGGAGACAGGGGAAGGATATAATTCACCCCTCCACTTT
CASSLETGEGYNSPLHF
>-|TRBJ2-7|TRBV18|-
TGTGCCAGCTCCGCGACAGAACGCTCCTACGAGCAGTACTTC
CASSATERSYEQYF
>-|TRBJ1-1|TRBV11-2|many
TGTGCCAGCAGCCAAGGGTGGACTGAAGCTTTCTTT
CASSQGWTEAFF
>TRBD2|TRBJ2-5|TRBV20-1|many
TGCAGTGCTAGCAGCGGGGGGGACCAAGAGACCCAGTACTTC
CSASSGGDQETQYF
>-|TRBJ2-7|TRBV7-8|many
TGTGCCAGCAGCCAAGACTACGAGCAGTACTTC
CASSQDYEQYF
>-|TRBJ2-5|TRBV9|many
TGTGCCAGCAGCGCTAGGGACGAGGTTCGGGAGACCCAGTACTTC
CASSARDEVRETQYF
>-|TRBJ1-1|TRBV4-1|-
TGCGCCAGCAGCCAAGATCACCCGGCTCGGGGCACTGAAGCTTTCTTT
CASSQDHPARGTEAFF
>-|TRBJ1-1|TRBV4-2|many
TGTGCCAGCAGCCGAAATATCGTGGGACACGGGAACACTGAAGCTTTCTTT
CASSRNIVGHGNTEAFF
>-|TRBJ2-7|TRBV7-2|many
TGTGCCAGCAGCTTAGTGGGGTCGGCGGCGAAAAACTACGAGCAGTACTTC
CASSLVGSAAKNYEQYF
>-|TRBJ2-4|TRBV2|many
TGTGCCAGCAGTGAAAGGGTAGCCAAAAACATTCAGTACTTC
CASSERVAKNIQYF
>TRBD2|TRBJ2-2|TRBV5-1|many
TGCGCCAGCACCCTAGTAGCGGGGAACACCGGGGAGCTGTTTTTT
CASTLVAGNTGELFF
>TRBD1|TRBJ2-1|TRBV7-2|many
TGTGCCAGCAGCTCAAGACAGGGGCTCCGCTCCTACAATGAGCAGTTCTTC
CASSSRQGLRSYNEQFF